This T cell receptor beta chain was sequenced during a study of identical twins. Each CDR3 protein is one row after TCRdb ran MiXCR on the 5' RACE reads. The sample shows some 790,000 distinct CDR3 sequences, roughly 18% of them seen only once. This CDR3 is built from 13 residues. CDR1 is DFQATT, CDR2 SNEGSKA, per germline (reference sequence). Between the trimmed V and J ends, which lost 2 bases and 13 bases, there was a span of 15 bases. The same sample was also used in a study of T cells expressing NK-cell markers.

V gene TRBV20-1 combines with J gene TRBJ1-6, with no clear D. The TCR originated in a woman between 18 and 30 years old in good health. Source material: PBMCs. The CDR3 spells CSARMGGRSPLHF. CDR3 sequence (DNA): TGCAGTGCTAGAATGGGTGGTAGGTCTCCCCTCCACTTT.